This TCR beta chain was obtained from a study of CD8 T cells in Susac syndrome. Random hexamers were used to reverse transcribe an amount of roughly 0.45 to 1 ug RNA. An immunoSEQ multiplex PCR amplified TCR beta CDR3 over 54 Vbeta and 13 Jbeta. MiXCR was run by TCRdb on the immunoSEQ multiplex PCR reads, yielding one entry per CDR3 protein. This sample has 120,000 or so distinct CDR3 sequences, with just under 95% found just once. Trimming removed 4 bases from V and 3 bases from J, with 10 bases in between. The V gene's germline CDR1 is SQVTM and CDR2 ANQGSEA. CDR3 size: 12 residues. This clonotype came up a few times. The antigen is not known. Overall study results and limits: The total CD8+ repertoires yielded 15 to 20 Susac-specific public clones and the CD8+ TEMRA repertoires yielded roughly 5.

Patients with Susac syndrome showed fulfilment of recently defined diagnostic criteria for definite or probable disease. The V gene is TRBV29-1, the J gene TRBJ2-7; tentatively, D is TRBD2 (6 bases). The receptor comes from a human donor with Susac syndrome. What was sequenced was CD8+ T cells from PBMCs. CDR3 nucleotides: TGCAGCGTTGGTTGGGGGGACTACGAGCAGTACTTC. Residues: CSVGWGDYEQYF.